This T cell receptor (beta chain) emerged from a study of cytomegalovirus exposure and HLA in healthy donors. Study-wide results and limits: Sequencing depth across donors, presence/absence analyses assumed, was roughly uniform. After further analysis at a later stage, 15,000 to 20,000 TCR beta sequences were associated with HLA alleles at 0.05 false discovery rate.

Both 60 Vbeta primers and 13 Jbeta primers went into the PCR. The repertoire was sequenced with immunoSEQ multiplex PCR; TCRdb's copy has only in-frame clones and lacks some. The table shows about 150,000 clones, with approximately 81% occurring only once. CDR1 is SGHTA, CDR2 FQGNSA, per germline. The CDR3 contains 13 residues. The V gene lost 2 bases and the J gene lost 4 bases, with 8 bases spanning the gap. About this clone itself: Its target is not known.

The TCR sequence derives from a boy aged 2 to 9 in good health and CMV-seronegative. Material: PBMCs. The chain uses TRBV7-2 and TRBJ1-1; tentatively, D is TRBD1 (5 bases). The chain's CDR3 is CASSLRQFTEAFF. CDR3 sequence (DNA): TGTGCCAGCAGCTTAAGACAGTTCACTGAAGCTTTCTTT.